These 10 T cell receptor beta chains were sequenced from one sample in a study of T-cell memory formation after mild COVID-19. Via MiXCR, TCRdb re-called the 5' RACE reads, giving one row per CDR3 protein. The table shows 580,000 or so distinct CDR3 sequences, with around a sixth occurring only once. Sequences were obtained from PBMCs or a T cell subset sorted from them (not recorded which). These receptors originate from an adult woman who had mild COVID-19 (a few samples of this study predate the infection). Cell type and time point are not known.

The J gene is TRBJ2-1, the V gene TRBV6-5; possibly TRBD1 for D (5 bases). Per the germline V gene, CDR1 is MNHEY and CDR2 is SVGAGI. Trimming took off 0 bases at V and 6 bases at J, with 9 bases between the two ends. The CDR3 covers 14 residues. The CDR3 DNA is TGTGCCAGCAGTTACTCGTCAGGGTCCAATGAGCAGTTCTTC. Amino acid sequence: CASSYSSGSNEQFF.

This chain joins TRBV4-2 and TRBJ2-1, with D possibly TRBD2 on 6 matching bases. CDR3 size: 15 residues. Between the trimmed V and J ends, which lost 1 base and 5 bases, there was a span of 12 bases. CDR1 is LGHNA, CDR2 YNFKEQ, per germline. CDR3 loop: CASSQGRDPNNEQFF. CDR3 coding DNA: TGTGCCAGCAGCCAAGGGCGGGACCCCAACAATGAGCAGTTCTTC.

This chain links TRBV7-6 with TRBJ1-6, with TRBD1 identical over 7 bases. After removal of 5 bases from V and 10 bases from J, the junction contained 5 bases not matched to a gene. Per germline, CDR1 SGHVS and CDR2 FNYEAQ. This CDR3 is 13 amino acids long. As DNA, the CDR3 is TGTGCCAGCAGCCAGGGGGGGTGGTCACCCCTCCACTTT. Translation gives CASSQGGWSPLHF.

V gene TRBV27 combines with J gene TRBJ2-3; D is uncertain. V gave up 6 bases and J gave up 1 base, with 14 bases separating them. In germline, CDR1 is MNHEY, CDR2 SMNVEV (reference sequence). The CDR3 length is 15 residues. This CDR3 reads CASRPLSPGTDTQYF. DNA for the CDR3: TGTGCCAGCAGGCCGTTGAGTCCGGGCACAGATACGCAGTATTTT.

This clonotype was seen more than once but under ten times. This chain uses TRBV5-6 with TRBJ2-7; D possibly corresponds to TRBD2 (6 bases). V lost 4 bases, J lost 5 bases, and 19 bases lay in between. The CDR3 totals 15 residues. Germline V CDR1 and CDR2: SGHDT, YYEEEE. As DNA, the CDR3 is TGTGCCAGCAGCCTCACGGTCGGGGGATCCGACGAGCAGTACTTC. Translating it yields CASSLTVGGSDEQYF.

CDR3 sequence: CASSEPGQSSYNEQFF. As DNA, the CDR3 is TGTGCCAGCAGCGAGCCGGGACAGAGCTCCTACAATGAGCAGTTCTTC. The V call is TRBV7-3, the J call TRBJ2-1, with 7 bases aligning to TRBD1. The CDR3 length is 16 residues. Trimming cost V 5 bases and J 0 bases; bases outside gene matches: 7. Germline V gene lookup returns CDR1 SGHTA and CDR2 FQGTGA.

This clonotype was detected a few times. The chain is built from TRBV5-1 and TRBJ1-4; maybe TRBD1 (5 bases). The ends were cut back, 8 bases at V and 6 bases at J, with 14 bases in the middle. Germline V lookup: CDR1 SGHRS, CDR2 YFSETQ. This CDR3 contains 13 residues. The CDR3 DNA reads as TGCGCCAGTCGTTTGATAGGGGATGAAAAACTGTTTTTT. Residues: CASRLIGDEKLFF.

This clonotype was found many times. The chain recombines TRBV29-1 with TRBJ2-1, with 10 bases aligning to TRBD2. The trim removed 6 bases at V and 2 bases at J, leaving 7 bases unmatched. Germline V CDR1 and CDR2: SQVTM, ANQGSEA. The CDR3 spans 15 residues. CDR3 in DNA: TGCAGCGTCGCCCTGACTAGCGGGCCCTACAATGAGCAGTTCTTC. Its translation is CSVALTSGPYNEQFF.

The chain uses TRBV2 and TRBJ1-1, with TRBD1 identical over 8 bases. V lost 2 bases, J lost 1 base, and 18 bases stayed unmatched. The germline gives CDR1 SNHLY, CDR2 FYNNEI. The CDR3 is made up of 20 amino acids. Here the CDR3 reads CASSETPFGGRQGTNTEAFF. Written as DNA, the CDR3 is TGTGCCAGCAGTGAAACCCCTTTCGGAGGAAGACAGGGGACGAACACTGAAGCTTTCTTT.

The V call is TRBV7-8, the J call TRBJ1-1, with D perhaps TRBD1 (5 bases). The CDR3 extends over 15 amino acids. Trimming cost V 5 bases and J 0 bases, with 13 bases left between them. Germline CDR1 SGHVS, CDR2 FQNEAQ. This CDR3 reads CASSTLGGVNTEAFF. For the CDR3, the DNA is TGTGCCAGCAGCACCCTGGGGGGGGTGAACACTGAAGCTTTCTTT.